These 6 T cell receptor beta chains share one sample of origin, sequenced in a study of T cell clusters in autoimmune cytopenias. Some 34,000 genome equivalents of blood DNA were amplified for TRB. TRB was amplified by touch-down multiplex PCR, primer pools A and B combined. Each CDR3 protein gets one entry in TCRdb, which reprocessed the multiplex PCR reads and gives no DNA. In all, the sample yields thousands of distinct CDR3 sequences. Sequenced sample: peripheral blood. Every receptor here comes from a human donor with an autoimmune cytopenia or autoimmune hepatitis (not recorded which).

The CDR3 region is CASSRGQPPETQYF. The chain combines TRBV18 with TRBJ2-5; without DNA, the TCRdb call of TRBD2 cannot be checked. Germline-derived CDR1 and CDR2 are KGHSH and LQKENI. The CDR3 runs to 14 residues.

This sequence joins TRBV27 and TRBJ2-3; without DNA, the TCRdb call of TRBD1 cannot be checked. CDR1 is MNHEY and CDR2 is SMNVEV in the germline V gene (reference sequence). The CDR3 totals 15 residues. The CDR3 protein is CASSPQGGAKDTQYF.

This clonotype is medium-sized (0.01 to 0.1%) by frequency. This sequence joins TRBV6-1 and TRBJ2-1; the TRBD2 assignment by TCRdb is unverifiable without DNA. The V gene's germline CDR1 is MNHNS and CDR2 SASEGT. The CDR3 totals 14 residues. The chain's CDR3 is CASNRAGGRIEQFF.

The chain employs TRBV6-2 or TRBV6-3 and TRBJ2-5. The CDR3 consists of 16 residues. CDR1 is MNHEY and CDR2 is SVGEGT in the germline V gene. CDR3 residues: CASSYPARTDQETQYF.

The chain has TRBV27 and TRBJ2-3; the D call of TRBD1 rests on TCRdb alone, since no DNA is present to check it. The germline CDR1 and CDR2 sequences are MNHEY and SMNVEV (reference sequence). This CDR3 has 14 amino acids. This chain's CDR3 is CASSPGQGADTQYF.

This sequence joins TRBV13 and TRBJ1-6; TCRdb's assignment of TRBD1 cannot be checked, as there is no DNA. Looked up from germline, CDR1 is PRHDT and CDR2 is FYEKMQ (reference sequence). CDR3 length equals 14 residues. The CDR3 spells CASSLLRQGSPLHF. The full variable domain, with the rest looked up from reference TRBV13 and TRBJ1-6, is AAGVIQSPRHLIKEKRETATLKCYPIPRHDTVYWYQQGPGQDPQFLISFYEKMQSDKGSIPDRFSAQQFSDYHSELNMSSLELGDSALYFCASSLLRQGSPLHFGNGTRLTVT.